Below are 24 T cell receptor beta chains sequenced from a single sample in a study of regulatory and conventional T cells in RAG deficiency. TCRdb keeps only in-frame clones here, not all; method: immunoSEQ multiplex PCR. This table holds around 30,000 clones, roughly 96% found once. The sorted conventional CD4+ T cells were CD25-low and CD127-high, with genomic DNA sequenced. The same data also contributed to another study, on regulatory T cells. That source reports: Amplification used 52 TRBV primers and 13 TRBJ primers.

The source material was CD25- CD4+ T cells sorted from blood. Receptors originate from a human donor in good health.

The rearrangement uses TRBV9 and TRBJ1-5; 7 bases match TRBD1. Germline V lookup: CDR1 SGDLS, CDR2 YYNGEE. The V segment lost 4 bases and the J segment 5 bases; nucleotides outside the gene matches: 6. The CDR3 sequence is 14 residues long. The CDR3 spells CASSRGGTDQPQHF. CDR3 sequence (DNA): TGTGCCAGCAGCCGAGGAGGGACAGATCAGCCCCAGCATTTT.

Concerning this clone: Compared with germline, one end of the junction differs, possibly owing to a read error. The CDR3 sequence is CASSRPTLADNSPLHF. The CDR3 DNA is TGTGCCAGCAGCCGACCCACCCTTGCAGACAATTCCCCCCTCCACTTT. The chain joins TRBV4-2 to TRBJ1-6; D is uncertain. The CDR3 has 16 amino acids. Germline V gene data show CDR1 as LGHNA and CDR2 as YNFKEQ.

CDR3 sequence (DNA): TGCAGTGCAGGGAGGGACAATGAGCAGTTCTTC. It yields the protein CSAGRDNEQFF. The chain has TRBV20-1 and TRBJ2-1; TRBD2 matches 7 bases. Looked up from germline, CDR1 is DFQATT and CDR2 is SNEGSKA (reference sequence). The CDR3 contains 11 residues. Losses at the gene ends were 6 bases for V and 5 bases for J; bases not matched to a gene: 1.

V gene TRBV9 combines with J gene TRBJ2-5; 9 bases are a match to TRBD2. The assigned J gene may be wrong: the sequence end matches TRBJ2-7 better. This CDR3 has 15 residues. Germline values: CDR1 SGDLS, CDR2 YYNGEE. Written as DNA, the CDR3 is TGTGCCAGCAGCGTAGCGCCTAGCGGGAACTACGAGCAGTACTTC. Residues: CASSVAPSGNYEQYF.

The chain carries TRBV6-1 and TRBJ1-2; 8 positions agree with TRBD1. The V gene's germline CDR1 is MNHNS and CDR2 SASEGT. CDR3 length: 17 residues. With 4 bases clipped from V and 4 bases from J, the junction kept 14 bases outside the gene matches. The CDR3, as DNA: TGTGCCAGCAGTGCCTCGCCGGCAGGGGGCGGGAGCTATGGCTACACCTTC. Protein sequence: CASSASPAGGGSYGYTF.

The chain has TRBV2 and TRBJ1-4; 9 nucleotides line up with TRBD1. Per germline, CDR1 SNHLY and CDR2 FYNNEI. The CDR3 is made up of 15 amino acids. V lost 7 bases to trimming and J lost 4 bases; unmatched junction nucleotides: 7. For the CDR3, the DNA is TGTGCCAGCACCCTGGACAGGGGTTATAATGAAAAACTGTTTTTT. It specifies CASTLDRGYNEKLFF.

This chain joins TRBV19 and TRBJ2-3; D is uncertain. Germline CDR1 reads LNHDA; CDR2 reads SQIVND (reference sequence). This CDR3 is built from 13 residues. Between the trimmed V and J ends, which lost 5 bases and 8 bases, there was a span of 14 bases. The CDR3 nucleotides are TGTGCCAGTAGTCCTCTTTACTCGGGTACGCAGTATTTT. It encodes CASSPLYSGTQYF.

The V call is TRBV11-2, the J call TRBJ1-3; no clear D. Trimming left V 5 bases short and J 4 bases short, with 18 bases between. CDR3 length equals 16 residues. Looked up from germline, CDR1 is SGHAT and CDR2 is FQNNGV. In DNA form, the CDR3 reads TGTGCCAGCAGCACCACAACGGGATTTGCGGGAAACACCATATATTTT. As protein: CASSTTTGFAGNTIYF.

This clone appeared once. The V call is TRBV5-1, the J call TRBJ2-2, with TRBD1 matching over 8 bases. The V gene's germline CDR1 is SGHRS and CDR2 YFSETQ. CDR3 length: 17 residues. The V and J ends lost 4 bases and 2 bases, in that order; junction bases with no gene match: 10. The CDR3 coding sequence is TGCGCCAGCAGCCCCGCTCCACAGGGGGGAAACACCGGGGAGCTGTTTTTT. Its protein product is CASSPAPQGGNTGELFF.

The genes are TRBV7-6 and TRBJ1-2, with D possibly TRBD1 on 6 matching bases. Germline V lookup: CDR1 SGHVS, CDR2 FNYEAQ. The V end was cut by 5 bases, the J end by 1 base, with 17 bases between. This CDR3 has 16 amino acids. The CDR3 loop reads CASSQEVDRFNYGYTF. The CDR3 DNA reads as TGTGCCAGCAGCCAAGAAGTGGACAGATTTAACTATGGCTACACCTTC.

The CDR3: CASSPGQVDSGNTIYF. CDR3 sequence (DNA): TGTGCCAGCTCACCTGGACAGGTTGACTCTGGAAACACCATATATTTT. This chain uses TRBV18 with TRBJ1-3; TRBD1 matches 7 bases. The CDR3 extends over 16 amino acids. The junction had 5 bases not matched to a gene; V was cut back by 3 bases and J by 0 bases. CDR1 is KGHSH and CDR2 is LQKENI in the germline V gene.

This chain joins TRBV11-2 and TRBJ2-5; TRBD2 matches 8 bases. Germline CDR1 reads SGHAT; CDR2 reads FQNNGV. J gave up 1 base and V 3 bases, and 7 bases lay outside the gene matches. The CDR3 contains 16 residues. The DNA for the CDR3 is TGTGCCAGCAGCTTGGGGCGGGGGGCAAGCCAAGAGACCCAGTACTTC. Its protein product is CASSLGRGASQETQYF. The entire variable domain, with the rest obtained from reference TRBV11-2 and TRBJ2-5, is as follows: EAGVAQSPRYKIIEKRQSVAFWCNPISGHATLYWYQQILGQGPKLLIQFQNNGVVDDSQLPKDRFSAERLKGVDSTLKIQPAKLEDSAVYLCASSLGRGASQETQYFGPGTRLLVL.

The V and J genes are TRBV6-5 and TRBJ2-7; 9 bases map to TRBD1. V shed 2 bases, J shed 2 bases, and the junction held 7 bases outside the gene matches. This CDR3 contains 16 residues. Germline CDR1 MNHEY, CDR2 SVGAGI. This CDR3 is CASSYDGQGPTYEQYF. The CDR3 DNA is TGTGCCAGCAGTTACGACGGACAGGGGCCGACCTACGAGCAGTACTTC.

On this clone itself: The identical CDR3 is also encoded by other nucleotide sequences in the sample. The chain uses TRBV5-1 and TRBJ1-6; tentatively, D is TRBD1 (6 bases). Germline V gene sequence: CDR1 SGHRS, CDR2 YFSETQ. With 3 bases removed from V and 8 bases from J, the gap between germline ends came to 18 bases. CDR3 length: 16 residues. The CDR3 bases are TGCGCCAGCAGCTCCCAGTCGGGGACAAGCGATTCACCCCTCCACTTT. Its protein product is CASSSQSGTSDSPLHF.

In this sample, this clone turned up once. The V and J genes are TRBV9 and TRBJ2-7, with 8 bases matching TRBD2. From germline, CDR1 is SGDLS and CDR2 YYNGEE. The CDR3 is 15 amino acids. The V gene end was trimmed by 3 bases and the J gene end by 2 bases; junction bases not matched to a gene: 7. This chain's CDR3 is CASSGGAGAAYEQYF. The DNA of the CDR3 is TGTGCCAGCAGCGGGGGAGCGGGGGCTGCCTACGAGCAGTACTTC.

The V gene is TRBV4-1, the J gene TRBJ1-1; D possibly corresponds to TRBD1 (6 bases). The CDR3 spans 16 residues. CDR1 and CDR2 (germline): MGHRA, YSYEKL. Trimming shortened V by 1 base and J by 1 base, and 13 bases separated the two germline ends. CDR3 protein: CASSQGSGTPNTEAFF. The DNA of the CDR3 is TGCGCCAGCAGCCAAGGAAGTGGGACACCGAACACTGAAGCTTTCTTT.

The gene calls are TRBV28 and TRBJ1-6, with D perhaps matching TRBD1 (5 bases). The germline V and J ends were trimmed by 6 bases and 9 bases, with 15 bases remaining between them. The CDR3 is made up of 14 amino acids. The germline CDR1 and CDR2 sequences are MDHEN and SYDVKM. The CDR3 here is CASRTREVASPLHF. As DNA, the CDR3 is TGTGCCAGCAGAACCAGGGAGGTAGCTTCACCCCTCCACTTT.

The chain is built from TRBV6-5 and TRBJ2-5; possibly TRBD1 for D (5 bases). Germline-derived CDR1 and CDR2 are MNHEY and SVGAGI. The germline V and J ends were trimmed by 7 bases and 1 base, with 10 bases remaining between them. The CDR3 consists of 13 residues. CDR3 region: CASNRGSQETQYF. The CDR3 bases are TGTGCCAGCAATAGGGGATCCCAAGAGACCCAGTACTTC.

The V gene is TRBV18, the J gene TRBJ2-5; 7 bases agree with TRBD1. The CDR3 is 14 amino acids. J was trimmed by 3 bases and V by 1 base; bases with no gene match: 2. Germline V gene data show CDR1 as KGHSH and CDR2 as LQKENI. Here the CDR3 reads CASSPLDRKETQYF. The CDR3 DNA reads TGTGCCAGCTCACCACTGGACAGGAAAGAGACCCAGTACTTC.

The V and J genes are TRBV7-2 and TRBJ1-4, with D possibly being TRBD1 (5 bases). Germline CDR1 reads SGHTA; CDR2 reads FQGNSA. V lost 5 bases to trimming and J lost 3 bases, with 10 bases between them. The CDR3 loop spans 14 amino acids. The CDR3 coding sequence is TGTGCCAGCAGCCCCCCGGGGGCTAATGAAAAACTGTTTTTT. Translation gives CASSPPGANEKLFF. The full variable domain, completed using reference TRBV7-2 and TRBJ1-4, is GAGVSQSPSNKVTEKGKDVELRCDPISGHTALYWYRQSLGQGLEFLIYFQGNSAPDKSGLPSDRFSAERTGGSVSTLTIQRTQQEDSAVYLCASSPPGANEKLFFGSGTQLSVL.

The genes are TRBV29-1 and TRBJ1-5, with 11 bases fitting TRBD1. CDR1 is SQVTM, CDR2 ANQGSEA, per germline. CDR3 length equals 15 residues. Germline trimming cut 5 bases from V and 4 bases from J; bases unmatched to any gene: 7. The CDR3 bases are TGCAGCGTTCTTACCGGACAGGGGGCAAATCAGCCCCAGCATTTT. It yields the protein CSVLTGQGANQPQHF.

The chain couples TRBV28 to TRBJ2-6; maybe TRBD1 (5 bases). The CDR3 is 17 residues long. Germline V gene sequence: CDR1 MDHEN, CDR2 SYDVKM. The V end was cut by 6 bases, the J end by 4 bases, with 19 bases between. The CDR3, as DNA: TGTGCCAGCAGCCAAAGGGGTAGTAGTGGGGGGGCCAACGTCCTGACTTTC. Translating gives CASSQRGSSGGANVLTF.

This sequence joins TRBV15 and TRBJ1-5; 8 bases match TRBD1. Losses at the gene ends were 0 bases for V and 7 bases for J; bases not matched to a gene: 11. The CDR3 extends over 17 amino acids. Looked up from germline, CDR1 is LNHNV and CDR2 is YYDKDF (reference sequence). Written as DNA, the CDR3 is TGTGCCACCAGCAGAGAAAAAGGACAGGGTAGTTACCAGCCCCAGCATTTT. Translating it yields CATSREKGQGSYQPQHF.

The gene calls are TRBV7-8 and TRBJ2-7; tentative D call: TRBD2 (6 bases). Germline lookup yields CDR1 SGHVS and CDR2 FQNEAQ. V was pared by 1 base and J by 2 bases, with 15 bases between. This CDR3 is 16 amino acids long. The CDR3 loop is CASSLGAGPIPYEQYF. CDR3 in DNA: TGTGCCAGCAGCTTAGGGGCGGGACCCATCCCCTACGAGCAGTACTTC.